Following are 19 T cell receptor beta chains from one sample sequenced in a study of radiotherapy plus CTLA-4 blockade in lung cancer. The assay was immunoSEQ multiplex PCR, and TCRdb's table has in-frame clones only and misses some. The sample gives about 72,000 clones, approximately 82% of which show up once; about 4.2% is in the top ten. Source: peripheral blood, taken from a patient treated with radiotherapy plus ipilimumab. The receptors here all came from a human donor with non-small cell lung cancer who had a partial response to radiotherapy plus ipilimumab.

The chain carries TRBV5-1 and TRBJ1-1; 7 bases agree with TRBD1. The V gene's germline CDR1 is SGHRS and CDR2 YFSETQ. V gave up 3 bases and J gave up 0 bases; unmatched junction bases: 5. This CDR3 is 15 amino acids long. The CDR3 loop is CASSSLGQLNTEAFF. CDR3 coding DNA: TGCGCCAGCAGCTCCCTGGGACAGTTGAACACTGAAGCTTTCTTT.

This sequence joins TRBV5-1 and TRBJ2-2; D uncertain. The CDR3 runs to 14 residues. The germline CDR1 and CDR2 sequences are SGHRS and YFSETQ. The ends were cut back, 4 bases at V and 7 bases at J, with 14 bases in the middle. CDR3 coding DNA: TGCGCCAGCAGCCCAGACATCCCTGACGGGGAGCTGTTTTTT. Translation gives CASSPDIPDGELFF.

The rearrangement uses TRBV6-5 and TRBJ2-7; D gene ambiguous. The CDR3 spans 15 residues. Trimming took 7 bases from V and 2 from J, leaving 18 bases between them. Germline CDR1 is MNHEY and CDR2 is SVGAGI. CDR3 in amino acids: CASTNTAHGPYEQYF. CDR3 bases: TGTGCCAGCACTAATACGGCACATGGGCCCTACGAGCAGTACTTC.

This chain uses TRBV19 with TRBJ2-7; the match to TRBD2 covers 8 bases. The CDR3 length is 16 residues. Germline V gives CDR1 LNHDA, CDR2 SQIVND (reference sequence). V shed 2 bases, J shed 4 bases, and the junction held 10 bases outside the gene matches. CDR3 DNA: TGTGCCAGTAGTATAATCTACGGGAGGGCCGGGTACGAGCAGTACTTC. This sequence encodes CASSIIYGRAGYEQYF.

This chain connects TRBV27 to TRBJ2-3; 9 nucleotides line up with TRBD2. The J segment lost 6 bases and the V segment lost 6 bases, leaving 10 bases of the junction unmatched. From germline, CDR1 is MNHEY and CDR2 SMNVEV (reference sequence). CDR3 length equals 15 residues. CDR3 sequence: CASSLTAGGGDTQYF. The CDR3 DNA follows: TGTGCCAGCAGCCTTACAGCGGGAGGAGGGGATACGCAGTATTTT.

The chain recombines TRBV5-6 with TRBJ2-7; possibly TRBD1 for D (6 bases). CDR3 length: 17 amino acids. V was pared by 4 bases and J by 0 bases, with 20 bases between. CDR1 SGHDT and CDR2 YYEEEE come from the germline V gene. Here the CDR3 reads CASSPKTGTSSSYEQYF. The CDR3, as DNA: TGTGCCAGCAGCCCAAAGACCGGGACATCGAGCTCCTACGAGCAGTACTTC.

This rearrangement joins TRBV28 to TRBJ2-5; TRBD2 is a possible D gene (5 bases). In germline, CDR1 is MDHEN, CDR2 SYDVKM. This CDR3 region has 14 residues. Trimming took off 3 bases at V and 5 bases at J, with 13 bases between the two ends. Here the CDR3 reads CASSFTQRGETQYF. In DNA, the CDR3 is TGTGCCAGCAGTTTTACCCAACGCGGGGAGACCCAGTACTTC. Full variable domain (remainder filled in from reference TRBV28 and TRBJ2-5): DVKVTQSSRYLVKRTGEKVFLECVQDMDHENMFWYRQDPGLGLRLIYFSYDVKMKEKGDIPEGYSVSREKKERFSLILESASTNQTSMYLCASSFTQRGETQYFGPGTRLLVL.

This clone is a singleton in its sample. The CDR3: CASSPSGGLPYEQYF. In DNA, the CDR3 is TGTGCCAGCAGTCCGTCGGGAGGGCTACCCTACGAGCAGTACTTC. This sequence joins TRBV27 and TRBJ2-7, with TRBD2 identical over 8 bases. V shed 5 bases and J 2 bases; nucleotides not matched to a gene: 8. Germline V CDR1 and CDR2: MNHEY, SMNVEV (reference sequence). CDR3 length equals 15 residues.

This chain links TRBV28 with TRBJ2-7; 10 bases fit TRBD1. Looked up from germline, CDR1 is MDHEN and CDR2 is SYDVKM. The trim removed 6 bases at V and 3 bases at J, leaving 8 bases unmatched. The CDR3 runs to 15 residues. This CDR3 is CASRYRGQGRYEQYF. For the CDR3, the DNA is TGTGCCAGCAGATACCGGGGACAGGGGCGCTACGAGCAGTACTTC.

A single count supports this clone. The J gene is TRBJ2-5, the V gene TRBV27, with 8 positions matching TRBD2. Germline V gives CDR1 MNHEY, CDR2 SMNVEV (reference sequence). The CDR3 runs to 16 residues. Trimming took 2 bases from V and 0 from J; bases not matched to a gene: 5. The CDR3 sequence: CASSLVGGRYQETQYF. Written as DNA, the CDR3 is TGTGCCAGCAGTTTAGTTGGCGGGAGGTACCAAGAGACCCAGTACTTC.

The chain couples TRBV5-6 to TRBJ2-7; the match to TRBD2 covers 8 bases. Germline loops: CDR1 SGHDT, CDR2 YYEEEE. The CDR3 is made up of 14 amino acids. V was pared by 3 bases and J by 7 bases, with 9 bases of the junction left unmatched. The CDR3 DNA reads TGTGCCAGCAGCTCGCCGGGACTAGTCGGGGAGCAGTACTTC. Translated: CASSSPGLVGEQYF.

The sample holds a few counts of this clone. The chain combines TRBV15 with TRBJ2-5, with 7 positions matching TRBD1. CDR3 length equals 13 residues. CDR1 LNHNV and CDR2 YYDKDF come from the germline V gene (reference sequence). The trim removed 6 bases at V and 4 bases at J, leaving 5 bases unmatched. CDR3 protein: CATSRQGGETQYF. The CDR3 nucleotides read TGTGCCACCAGTCGACAGGGCGGAGAGACCCAGTACTTC.

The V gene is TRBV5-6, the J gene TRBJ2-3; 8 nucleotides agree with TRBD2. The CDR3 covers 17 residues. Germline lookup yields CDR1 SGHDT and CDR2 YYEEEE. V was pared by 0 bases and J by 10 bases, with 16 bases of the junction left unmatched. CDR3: CASSLAGGGLGSKSQYF. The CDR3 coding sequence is TGTGCCAGCAGCTTGGCGGGGGGGGGACTAGGAAGTAAGTCGCAGTATTTT.

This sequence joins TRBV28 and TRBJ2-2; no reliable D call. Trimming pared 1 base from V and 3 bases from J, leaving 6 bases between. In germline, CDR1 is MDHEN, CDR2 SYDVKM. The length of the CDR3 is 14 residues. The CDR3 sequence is CASSLSPDTGELFF. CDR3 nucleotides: TGTGCCAGCAGTTTATCCCCAGACACCGGGGAGCTGTTTTTT. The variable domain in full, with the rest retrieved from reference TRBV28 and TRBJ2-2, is DVKVTQSSRYLVKRTGEKVFLECVQDMDHENMFWYRQDPGLGLRLIYFSYDVKMKEKGDIPEGYSVSREKKERFSLILESASTNQTSMYLCASSLSPDTGELFFGEGSRLTVL.

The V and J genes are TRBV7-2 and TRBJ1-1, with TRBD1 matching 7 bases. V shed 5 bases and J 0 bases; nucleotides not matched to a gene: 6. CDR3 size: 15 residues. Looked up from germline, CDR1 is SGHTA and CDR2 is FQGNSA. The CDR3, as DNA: TGTGCCAGCAGCACCCGACAGGGACTGAACACTGAAGCTTTCTTT. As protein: CASSTRQGLNTEAFF.

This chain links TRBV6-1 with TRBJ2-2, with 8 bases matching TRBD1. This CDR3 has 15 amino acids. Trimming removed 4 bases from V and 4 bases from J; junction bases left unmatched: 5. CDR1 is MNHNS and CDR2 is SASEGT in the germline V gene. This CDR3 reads CASSAVTGGTGELFF. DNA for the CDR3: TGTGCCAGCAGTGCGGTAACAGGGGGCACCGGGGAGCTGTTTTTT.

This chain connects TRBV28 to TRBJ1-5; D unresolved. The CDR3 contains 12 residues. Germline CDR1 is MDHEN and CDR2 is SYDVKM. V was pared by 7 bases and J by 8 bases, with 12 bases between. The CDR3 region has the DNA TGTGCCAGCAACGCGGAACACGAGCCCCAGCATTTT. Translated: CASNAEHEPQHF.

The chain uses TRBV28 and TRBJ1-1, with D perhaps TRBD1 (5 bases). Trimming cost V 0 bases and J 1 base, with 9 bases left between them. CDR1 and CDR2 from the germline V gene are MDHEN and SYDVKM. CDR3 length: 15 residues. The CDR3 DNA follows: TGTGCCAGCAGTTTATGGTCGGGGGGGAACACTGAAGCTTTCTTT. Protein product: CASSLWSGGNTEAFF.

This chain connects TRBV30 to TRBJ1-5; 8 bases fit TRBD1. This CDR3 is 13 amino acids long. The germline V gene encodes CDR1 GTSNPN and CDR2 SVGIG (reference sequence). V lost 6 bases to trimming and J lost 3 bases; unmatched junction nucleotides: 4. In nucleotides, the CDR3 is TGTGCCTGCGGGACAGGTAACAATCAGCCCCAGCATTTT. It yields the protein CACGTGNNQPQHF.